Shown below are 8 T cell receptor beta chains from a single sample sequenced in a study of CD4 T cells in relation to SARS-CoV-2 and coronaviruses. Which antigens these TCRs recognize remains unknown. Unexposed donor CD4+ T cells date from about 2011-2018, before the COVID-19 pandemic. CD4+ T cells were isolated from the cells after roughly 11 days of culture. Produced via immunoSEQ multiplex PCR; TCRdb's table is partial and in-frame only. The table lists about 22,000 clones, 77% of them singletons. The sequenced material came from CD4+ T cells from PBMCs, cultured in vitro. The receptors were sampled from a human donor in good health.

This chain joins TRBV11-3 and TRBJ2-1; perhaps TRBD2 as D (6 bases). Germline lookup yields CDR1 SGHNT and CDR2 YENEEA. The CDR3 is 15 amino acids. V was cut by 7 bases and J by 5 bases, with 18 bases left in between. This chain's CDR3 is CASNFGLATNNEQFF. CDR3 nucleotide sequence: TGTGCCAGCAACTTTGGTCTAGCGACGAACAATGAGCAGTTCTTC.

Here the CDR3 DNA reads TGTGCCACCAGCACAAGGGCCAGAGGGACACTCCAATACGAGCAGTACTTC. Its protein is CATSTRARGTLQYEQYF. This chain connects TRBV15 to TRBJ2-7; possible D gene TRBD1, 6 bases. Between the trimmed V and J ends, which lost 4 bases and 4 bases, there was a span of 23 bases. Germline V lookup: CDR1 LNHNV, CDR2 YYDKDF (reference sequence). CDR3 length: 17 amino acids.

V and J are TRBV5-1 and TRBJ2-1; D gene unclear. This CDR3 is built from 15 residues. Looked up from germline, CDR1 is SGHRS and CDR2 is YFSETQ. V was shortened by 0 bases and J by 1 base, with 8 bases between the two germline ends. CDR3 amino acids: CASSLGGVSYNEQFF. The CDR3 DNA reads as TGCGCCAGCAGCTTGGGCGGAGTATCCTACAATGAGCAGTTCTTC.

The chain employs TRBV9 and TRBJ1-1; D is perhaps TRBD1 (5 bases). CDR3 size: 15 residues. Germline V gene data show CDR1 as SGDLS and CDR2 as YYNGEE. With 0 bases removed from V and 2 bases from J, the gap between germline ends came to 11 bases. The CDR3 DNA is TGTGCCAGCAGCGTAGTCGCAGGGAGAAACACTGAAGCTTTCTTT. Amino acid sequence: CASSVVAGRNTEAFF.

J is TRBJ2-7 and V is TRBV7-2; TRBD2 matches at 13 bases. From germline, CDR1 is SGHTA and CDR2 FQGNSA. The CDR3 is made up of 16 amino acids. V shed 5 bases and J 6 bases; nucleotides not matched to a gene: 10. As DNA, the CDR3 is TGTGCCAGCAGCCTACGGACTAGCGGGAGCCCGGGCGAGCAGTACTTC. Protein product: CASSLRTSGSPGEQYF.

The gene calls are TRBV10-3 and TRBJ2-2; TRBD2 matches at 12 bases. Unmatched junction bases numbered 8, after V lost 7 bases and J lost 5 bases. The CDR3 is made up of 16 amino acids. Germline loops: CDR1 ENHRY, CDR2 SYGVKD. The DNA for the CDR3 is TGTGCCATCACCCAACTAGCGGGAGGTACAACCGGGGAGCTGTTTTTT. Its translation is CAITQLAGGTTGELFF.

This clone was recorded a few times. V gene TRBV7-9 combines with J gene TRBJ2-1, with TRBD1 as a possible D gene (5 bases). Trimming pared 5 bases from V and 7 bases from J, leaving 6 bases between. This CDR3 region has 11 residues. Germline V gene sequence: CDR1 SEHNR, CDR2 FQNEAQ (reference sequence). CDR3 sequence reads: CASSDSNEQFF. CDR3 coding DNA: TGTGCCAGCAGCGACAGTAATGAGCAGTTCTTC.

This clone was seen only a few times. The chain combines TRBV6-1 with TRBJ2-5, with 7 bases matching TRBD1. Germline loops: CDR1 MNHNS, CDR2 SASEGT. Germline trimming cut 3 bases from V and 2 bases from J; bases unmatched to any gene: 3. The CDR3 totals 14 residues. CDR3 loop: CASSDETGQETQYF. The CDR3 DNA reads as TGTGCCAGCAGTGACGAGACAGGGCAAGAGACCCAGTACTTC.